Listed below are T cell receptor beta chains from one sample, sequenced in a study of Ad26.COV2.S vaccination and SARS-CoV-2 variants. TCRdb's copy holds only in-frame clones and misses some; the assay was immunoSEQ multiplex PCR. The sample has around 300,000 clones; approximately 87% are singletons. The specimen was peripheral blood, collected in a trial of Ad26.COV2.S vaccine versus placebo. These TCRs come from a person between 18 and 65 years old who received the Ad26.COV2.S COVID-19 vaccine or a placebo. CDR3s include the opening cysteine and the closing phenylalanine or tryptophan. The D gene is left open where the match is weak. Size values are once, few and many counts, or a class for expanded clones, and some rows have none.

.,.,TRBV27,TRBJ2-5,CASTPRGTMAIETQYF,TGTGCCAGCACCCCGAGGGGGACAATGGCCATCGAGACCCAGTACTTC
.,TRBD1,TRBV5-1,TRBJ1-1,CASSSTGTGQAFF,TGCGCCAGCAGCTCAACCGGGACAGGGCAGGCTTTCTTT
.,.,TRBV10-3,TRBJ2-3,CAISGPQVAGALTDTQYF,TGTGCCATCAGTGGTCCTCAGGTGGCGGGGGCCCTCACAGATACGCAGTATTTT
.,.,TRBV19,TRBJ1-1,CASSIKVANTEAFF,TGTGCCAGTAGTATAAAGGTGGCGAACACTGAAGCTTTCTTT
.,.,TRBV18,TRBJ2-7,CASSFSGTLEQYF,TGTGCCAGCTCATTTTCCGGGACACTCGAGCAGTACTTC
.,.,TRBV7-2,TRBJ1-4,CASSLGQMNEKLFF,TGTGCCAGCAGCTTAGGGCAGATGAATGAAAAACTGTTTTTT
.,.,TRBV6-6,TRBJ2-1,CASSFYRENNEQFF,TGTGCCAGCAGTTTTTACCGGGAAAACAATGAGCAGTTCTTC
.,.,TRBV20-1,TRBJ1-2,CSASLGANYGYTF,TGCAGTGCTAGTCTAGGGGCTAACTATGGCTACACCTTC
once,TRBD1,TRBV6-5,TRBJ2-7,CASSLEGQGIHEQYF,TGTGCCAGCAGTTTAGAGGGACAGGGAATCCACGAGCAGTACTTC
.,.,TRBV7-8,TRBJ1-1,CASSFSRENTEAFF,TGTGCCAGCAGCTTCTCCCGGGAGAACACTGAAGCTTTCTTT
.,.,TRBV11-2,TRBJ1-4,CASSLQTDEKLFF,TGTGCCAGCAGCTTACAGACAGATGAAAAACTGTTTTTT
few,.,TRBV5-6,TRBJ1-1,CASRKTGGIEAFF,TGTGCCAGCAGGAAGACCGGGGGGATCGAAGCTTTCTTT
.,TRBD1,TRBV2,TRBJ2-1,CASLPGQGFSNEQFF,TGTGCCAGTTTACCGGGACAGGGGTTTTCCAATGAGCAGTTCTTC
.,.,TRBV5-4,TRBJ1-1,CASSWGPVEAFF,TGTGCCAGCAGTTGGGGGCCGGTTGAAGCTTTCTTT
.,.,TRBV7-2,TRBJ1-1,CASTTQAGLNTEAFF,TGTGCCAGCACTACCCAGGCGGGTCTCAACACTGAAGCTTTCTTT
.,TRBD2,TRBV7-2,TRBJ2-7,CASSSRTSGDSSYEQYF,TGTGCCAGCAGCTCCCGGACTAGCGGGGATAGCTCCTACGAGCAGTACTTC
once,.,TRBV4-3,TRBJ1-4,CASSQDRGAGDREKLFF,TGCGCCAGCAGCCAAGATCGGGGGGCAGGGGATCGAGAAAAACTGTTTTTT
.,.,TRBV14,TRBJ1-4,CASSQLQYNEKLFF,TGTGCCAGCAGCCAGCTACAGTATAATGAAAAACTGTTTTTT
.,.,TRBV3-1/TRBV3-2,TRBJ1-2,CASSQAANYGYTF,TGTGCCAGCAGCCAAGCCGCTAACTATGGCTACACCTTC
.,.,TRBV6-1,TRBJ1-2,CASSEVQGSGRGYTF,TGTGCCAGCAGTGAAGTACAGGGAAGTGGCCGAGGCTACACCTTC
.,.,TRBV7-9,TRBJ2-5,CASSPPGEGETQYF,TGTGCCAGCAGCCCCCCAGGGGAGGGAGAGACCCAGTACTTC
.,TRBD1,TRBV5-6,TRBJ1-5,CASSLMGTGSNQPQHF,TGTGCCAGCAGCTTGATGGGGACAGGCTCTAATCAGCCCCAGCATTTT
once,TRBD1,TRBV5-1,TRBJ1-4,CASSLGRGDEKLFF,TGCGCCAGCAGCTTGGGCAGGGGGGATGAAAAACTGTTTTTT
.,.,TRBV10-3,TRBJ2-3,CAISEDLWAVDSTDTQYF,TGTGCCATCAGTGAAGACCTCTGGGCAGTAGATAGCACAGATACGCAGTATTTT
.,.,TRBV5-4,TRBJ2-1,CASSFSYGNEQFF,TGTGCCAGCAGCTTTTCTTATGGCAATGAGCAGTTCTTC
.,.,TRBV28,TRBJ1-2,CASSLNKKGYTF,TGTGCCAGCAGTTTAAATAAGAAGGGCTACACCTTC
once,TRBD1,TRBV6-2/TRBV6-3,TRBJ2-7,CASSGGTGNPYEQYF,TGTGCCAGCAGTGGCGGGACAGGAAACCCCTACGAGCAGTACTTC
.,TRBD1,TRBV19,TRBJ1-5,CASTGQGLSQPQHF,TGTGCCAGTACTGGACAGGGACTATCTCAGCCCCAGCATTTT
.,.,TRBV19,TRBJ1-3,CASRPGRGVNTIYF,TGTGCCAGCCGACCGGGACGCGGGGTAAACACCATATATTTT
.,TRBD1,TRBV13,TRBJ2-3,CASSLPGQGVSDTQYF,TGTGCCAGCAGCCTACCGGGACAGGGTGTGTCAGATACGCAGTATTTT
.,.,TRBV11-2,TRBJ1-1,CASSSGENPNTEAFF,TGTGCCAGCAGCTCCGGGGAGAACCCGAACACTGAAGCTTTCTTT
.,.,TRBV9,TRBJ1-1,CASSARGTEAFF,TGTGCCAGCAGCGCGAGGGGAACTGAAGCTTTCTTT
few,.,TRBV2,TRBJ2-2,CASSEVARELFF,TGTGCCAGCAGTGAAGTCGCGCGGGAGCTGTTTTTT
.,TRBD2,TRBV5-4,TRBJ2-3,CASSQLAGGGDTQYF,TGTGCCAGCAGTCAACTCGCGGGGGGGGGAGATACGCAGTATTTT
.,.,TRBV27,TRBJ1-5,CASNQPQHF,TGTGCCAGCAATCAGCCCCAGCATTTT
once,.,TRBV9,TRBJ2-3,CASSVVQGAGDTQYF,TGTGCCAGCAGCGTAGTACAGGGAGCAGGGGATACGCAGTATTTT
.,.,TRBV18,TRBJ2-2,CASSGLASNTGELFF,TGTGCCAGCTCTGGGCTAGCTTCGAACACCGGGGAGCTGTTTTTT
.,.,TRBV6-5,TRBJ2-1,CASSYSGRFIPNEQFF,TGTGCCAGCAGTTACTCGGGGAGGTTTATTCCCAATGAGCAGTTCTTC
once,TRBD2,TRBV10-1,TRBJ2-1,CASSVYMLVAGVGNEQFF,TGCGCCAGCAGCGTCTATATGTTGGTAGCGGGAGTTGGCAATGAGCAGTTCTTC
few,.,TRBV19,TRBJ1-2,CASSIASGNYGYTF,TGTGCCAGTAGTATAGCCTCCGGGAACTATGGCTACACCTTC
.,.,TRBV7-8,TRBJ1-2,CASSRGGSEANYGYTF,TGTGCCAGCAGCCGAGGCGGGTCGGAAGCTAACTATGGCTACACCTTC
.,.,TRBV6-4,TRBJ1-5,CASSDSSRWGRVGTPQPQHF,TGTGCCAGCAGTGACTCCTCGCGGTGGGGCAGGGTTGGAACGCCCCAGCCCCAGCATTTT
.,TRBD2,TRBV18,TRBJ2-2,CASSSHSLGRGANTGELFF,TGTGCCAGCTCATCGCATTCACTCGGGAGGGGAGCGAACACCGGGGAGCTGTTTTTT
.,.,TRBV7-2,TRBJ1-1,CASSLPPVEGGEAFF,TGTGCCAGCAGCTTACCACCGGTGGAGGGTGGTGAAGCTTTCTTT
.,.,TRBV10-2,TRBJ1-6,CASSEVVARGPLHF,TGCGCCAGCAGTGAAGTTGTGGCCCGAGGGCCCCTCCACTTT
.,TRBD1,TRBV5-4,TRBJ2-7,CASSGRTGDFGEQYF,TGTGCCAGCAGCGGGAGGACAGGGGACTTTGGCGAGCAGTACTTC
.,TRBD1,TRBV18,TRBJ2-7,CASSDLRDLGQGRYEQYF,TGTGCCAGCTCCGATTTAAGGGATTTGGGACAGGGTAGGTACGAGCAGTACTTC
.,.,TRBV20-1,TRBJ2-5,CSASRSQLRGETQYF,TGCAGTGCTAGTCGGAGTCAACTTAGAGGGGAGACCCAGTACTTC
.,TRBD2,TRBV6-5,TRBJ2-2,CAARGLAAGELFF,TGTGCCGCCAGAGGGCTAGCGGCCGGGGAGCTGTTTTTT
few,.,TRBV5-5,TRBJ1-2,CASSLGLAVGYGYTF,TGTGCCAGCAGCTTGGGGCTCGCGGTGGGCTATGGCTACACCTTC
.,.,TRBV29-1,TRBJ2-3,CSVETGPVEDTQYF,TGCAGCGTTGAAACGGGCCCTGTGGAAGATACGCAGTATTTT
.,.,TRBV6-2/TRBV6-3,TRBJ1-2,CASSYGSGTAYGYTF,TGTGCCAGCAGTTACGGAAGTGGAACAGCCTATGGCTACACCTTC
.,TRBD2,TRBV7-9,TRBJ2-1,CASSLGLAPYNEQFF,TGTGCCAGCAGCCTGGGACTAGCGCCCTACAATGAGCAGTTCTTC